Described below is a single T cell receptor (beta chain) sequence and its context. Unmatched junction bases numbered 11, after V lost 2 bases and J lost 8 bases. The CDR3 length is 16 residues. CDR1 and CDR2 (germline): SGHDT, YYEEEE. Authors' analysis steps: The assay estimated nucleated cells by amplifying reference gene primers. Using immunoSEQ multiplex PCR, the repertoire was profiled, and TCRdb retains in-frame clones only, with some absent. The D gene and trimming were derived from the DNA, and the V and J assignments and clone size from that table. The data contain some 15,000 clones, roughly 86% of them singletons. This entry is derived from a study of blood T cell repertoires in COVID-19. Turning to the study itself: Donors in the United States, Italy and Spain gave samples during acute or convalescent COVID-19. T cells, B-cell-depleted T cells, or PBMCs provided the cDNA or gDNA that served as material.

The sequenced sample consisted of peripheral blood. This receptor was identified in a human donor in a cohort sampled during active COVID-19. The rearrangement links TRBV5-6 to TRBJ1-4; TRBD1 matches at 8 bases. This chain's CDR3 is CASSFFSTGVKEKLFF. The CDR3 DNA reads TGTGCCAGCAGCTTCTTTTCGACAGGGGTGAAGGAAAAACTGTTTTTT.